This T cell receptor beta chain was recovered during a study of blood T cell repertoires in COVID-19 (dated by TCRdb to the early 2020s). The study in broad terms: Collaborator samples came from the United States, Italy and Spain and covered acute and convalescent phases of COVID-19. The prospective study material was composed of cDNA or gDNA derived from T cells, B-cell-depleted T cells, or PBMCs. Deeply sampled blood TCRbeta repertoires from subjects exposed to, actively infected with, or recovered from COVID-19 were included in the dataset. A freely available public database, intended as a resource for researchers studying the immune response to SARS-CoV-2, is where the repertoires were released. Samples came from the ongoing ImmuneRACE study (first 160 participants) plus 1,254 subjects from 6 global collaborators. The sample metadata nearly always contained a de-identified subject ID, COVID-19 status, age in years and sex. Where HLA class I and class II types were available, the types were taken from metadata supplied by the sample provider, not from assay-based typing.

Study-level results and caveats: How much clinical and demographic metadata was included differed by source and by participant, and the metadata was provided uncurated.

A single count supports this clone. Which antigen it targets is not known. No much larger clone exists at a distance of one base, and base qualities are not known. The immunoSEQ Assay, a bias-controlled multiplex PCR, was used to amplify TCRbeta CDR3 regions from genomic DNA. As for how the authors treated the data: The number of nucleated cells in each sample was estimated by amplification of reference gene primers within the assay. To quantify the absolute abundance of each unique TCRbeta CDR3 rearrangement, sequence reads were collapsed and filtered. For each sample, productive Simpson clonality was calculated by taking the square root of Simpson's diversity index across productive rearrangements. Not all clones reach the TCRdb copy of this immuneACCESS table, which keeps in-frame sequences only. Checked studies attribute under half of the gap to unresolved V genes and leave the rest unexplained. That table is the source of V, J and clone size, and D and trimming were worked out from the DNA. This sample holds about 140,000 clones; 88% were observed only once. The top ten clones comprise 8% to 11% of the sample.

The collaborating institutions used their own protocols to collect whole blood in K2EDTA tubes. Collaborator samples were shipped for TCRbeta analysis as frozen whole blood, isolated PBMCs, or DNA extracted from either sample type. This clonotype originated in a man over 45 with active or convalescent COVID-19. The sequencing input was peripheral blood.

The DNA reads TGTGCCACCAGCAGAGTGCGGCGGGGTTCCACAGATACGCAGTATTTT. Translated, it gives CATSRVRRGSTDTQYF. The chain links TRBV15 with TRBJ2-3; TRBD2 might be the D gene, on 6 matching bases. Cut back by 1 base and 2 bases, the V and J ends lie 13 bases apart. Per the germline V gene (reference sequence), LNHNV is the CDR1 and YYDKDF is the CDR2. From the cysteine up to the phenylalanine, the CDR3 has a length of 16 residues. Here the CDR3 DNA is all that survives: 48 bases in frame from base 1.